The next 11 T cell receptor beta chains were all read from a single sample in a study of blood T cell repertoires in COVID-19. Sequenced by immunoSEQ multiplex PCR; TCRdb stores in-frame clones only, minus some. The sample shows around 100,000 clones, 88% of them seen only once. Sequencing was carried out using peripheral blood. The receptors here all came from a woman aged 60-75 years with acute or convalescent COVID-19.

The genes are TRBV5-6 and TRBJ2-2, with 9 bases lining up with TRBD1. Germline lookup yields CDR1 SGHDT and CDR2 YYEEEE. The CDR3 consists of 16 residues. The V and J ends lost 1 base and 3 bases, in that order; junction bases with no gene match: 4. The CDR3 bases are TGTGCCAGCAGCTTGACCGGGACAGGGTACACCGGGGAGCTGTTTTTT. This translates into CASSLTGTGYTGELFF.

The gene calls are TRBV30 and TRBJ2-1; TRBD2 aligns across 8 bases. The V gene's germline CDR1 is GTSNPN and CDR2 SVGIG (reference sequence). The V and J ends lost 1 base and 2 bases, in that order; junction bases with no gene match: 10. There are 17 residues in the CDR3. Written as DNA, the CDR3 is TGTGCCTGGAGTGGCGGAACGGGAGGGAGGGCCTACAATGAGCAGTTCTTC. Protein product: CAWSGGTGGRAYNEQFF.

The chain couples TRBV3-1 (or the pseudogene TRBV3-2) to TRBJ2-1, with 10 bases aligning to TRBD2. CDR3 length: 15 residues. The germline V gene has CDR1 LGHDT and CDR2 YNNKEL (reference sequence). Trimming cost V 2 bases and J 2 bases; bases outside gene matches: 0. The CDR3 region is CASSQTSGTYNEQFF. The CDR3 DNA reads TGTGCCAGCAGCCAAACTAGCGGGACCTACAATGAGCAGTTCTTC.

The sample holds a few counts of this clone. V gene TRBV24-1 combines with J gene TRBJ2-1, with TRBD2 matching 11 bases. This CDR3 is 16 amino acids long. Germline CDR1 KGHDR, CDR2 SFDVKD. V lost 4 bases and J lost 3; bases outside the gene matches: 4. CDR3 nucleotides: TGTGCCACCAGTGAATCGGGACTAGCGGACTACAATGAGCAGTTCTTC. Amino acid sequence: CATSESGLADYNEQFF.

The chain uses TRBV6-5 and TRBJ2-2; 7 bases fit TRBD2. The V gene's germline CDR1 is MNHEY and CDR2 SVGAGI. Losses at the gene ends were 2 bases for V and 0 bases for J; bases not matched to a gene: 3. The length of the CDR3 is 16 residues. The DNA for the CDR3 is TGTGCCAGCAGTTACGGGGCGGGGGCGAACACCGGGGAGCTGTTTTTT. Translation: CASSYGAGANTGELFF.

The J gene is TRBJ2-5, the V gene TRBV7-8; TRBD2 matches 7 bases. The CDR3 has 14 amino acids. Germline loops: CDR1 SGHVS, CDR2 FQNEAQ. V was clipped by 7 bases and J by 5 bases; unmatched bases: 10. The CDR3 here is CASNPRGDEETQYF. For the CDR3, the DNA is TGTGCCAGCAACCCTCGGGGGGATGAGGAGACCCAGTACTTC.

This chain connects TRBV7-2 to TRBJ2-3, with 9 bases identical to TRBD1. The CDR3 covers 16 residues. Trimming took 3 bases from V and 1 from J; bases not matched to a gene: 5. From germline, CDR1 is SGHTA and CDR2 FQGNSA. The CDR3 DNA reads TGTGCCAGCAGCTTTTTCCGGGACAGGGGCACAGATACGCAGTATTTT. Amino acid sequence: CASSFFRDRGTDTQYF.

The sample holds one count of this clone. The V gene is TRBV24-1, the J gene TRBJ1-1; 8 nucleotides agree with TRBD1. V shed 7 bases and J 1 base; nucleotides not matched to a gene: 1. CDR1 and CDR2 (germline): KGHDR, SFDVKD. The CDR3 has 13 amino acids. CDR3 sequence reads: CATRGTGNTEAFF. DNA for the CDR3: TGTGCCACCAGGGGGACAGGGAACACTGAAGCTTTCTTT.

The chain employs TRBV29-1 and TRBJ1-1, with 8 positions matching TRBD1. V lost 7 bases, J lost 0 bases, and 7 bases stayed unmatched. Germline V gene sequence: CDR1 SQVTM, CDR2 ANQGSEA. The CDR3 has 14 amino acids. The CDR3 DNA follows: TGCAGCGCCTGGGACAGGAACATGAACACTGAAGCTTTCTTT. This translates into CSAWDRNMNTEAFF.

This chain uses TRBV27 with TRBJ1-1; D is perhaps TRBD1 (6 bases). Germline-derived CDR1 and CDR2 are MNHEY and SMNVEV (reference sequence). This CDR3 is built from 13 residues. Trimming took 3 bases from V and 5 from J, leaving 10 bases between them. Here the CDR3 reads CASSLRGTTEAFF. Written as DNA, the CDR3 is TGTGCCAGCAGTTTGAGAGGGACAACTGAAGCTTTCTTT.

Comments on this clone: Compared with germline, one end of the junction differs, possibly owing to a read error. J is TRBJ2-5 and V is TRBV6-5, with D maybe TRBD2 (6 bases). The CDR3 loop spans 14 amino acids. Germline V CDR1 and CDR2: MNHEY, SVGAGI. The CDR3 here is CASSDSGGRETQYF. Here the CDR3 DNA reads TGTGCCAGCAGTGACTCGGGTGGGAGGGAGACCCAGTACTTC.